This T cell receptor beta chain was recovered during a study of blood T cell repertoires in COVID-19. The germline V gene encodes CDR1 SGHTA and CDR2 FQGNSA. The V end lost 9 bases, the J end lost 0 bases, and 11 bases lay between the germline ends. The CDR3 spans 14 residues. Clones were read by immunoSEQ multiplex PCR, and TCRdb kept only the in-frame ones, dropping some. The table has around 190,000 clones, 86% seen once. The V call is TRBV7-2, the J call TRBJ2-2; tentatively, D is TRBD2 (7 bases). Sequencing was done on a sample of peripheral blood. This TCR derives from a man in his 70s with active or convalescent COVID-19. CDR3 sequence reads: CARRGGANTGELFF. The CDR3, as DNA: TGTGCCAGGAGGGGGGGAGCGAACACCGGGGAGCTGTTTTTT.